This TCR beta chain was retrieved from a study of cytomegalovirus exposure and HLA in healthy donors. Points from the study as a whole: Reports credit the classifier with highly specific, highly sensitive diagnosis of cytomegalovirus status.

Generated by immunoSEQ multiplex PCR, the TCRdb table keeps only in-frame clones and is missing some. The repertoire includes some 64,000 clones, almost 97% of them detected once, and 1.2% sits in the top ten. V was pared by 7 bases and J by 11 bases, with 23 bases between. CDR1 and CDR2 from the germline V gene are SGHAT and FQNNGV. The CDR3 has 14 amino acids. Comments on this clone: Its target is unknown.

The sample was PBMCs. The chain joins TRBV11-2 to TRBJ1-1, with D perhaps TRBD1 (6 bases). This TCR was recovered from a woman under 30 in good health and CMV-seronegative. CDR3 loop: CASTGGFPNRVAFF. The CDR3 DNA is TGTGCCAGCACCGGAGGTTTCCCCAACAGGGTCGCTTTCTTT.